Listed below are T cell receptor beta chains from one sample, sequenced in a study of blood T cells in healthy people across ages. Each CDR3 protein is one row after TCRdb ran MiXCR on the 5' RACE reads. The data contain 700,000 or so distinct CDR3 sequences, roughly two fifths of them singletons. The source material was blood. Receptor source: a man of 80 years or more in good health. Both conserved end residues are part of each CDR3.

>TRBV6-2/TRBV6-3
CASSYVSNEQFF
>TRBV6-1
CASSRDRPFVGANVLTF
>TRBV29-1
CSVRGQTYGYTF
>TRBV20-1
CSAGQPYEQYF
>TRBV13
CASSFQFGEDNEQFF
>TRBV11-3
CASSLGSSRETQYF
>TRBV10-2
CASSESWGETQYF
>TRBV11-2
CASSLGVGSGSQETQYF
>TRBV28
CASTYRGYEQYF
>TRBV7-6
CASSLGLGPGANVLTF
>TRBV20-1
CSARSPRRLTYEQYF
>TRBV6-2/TRBV6-3
CASSYLEYTGELFF